This is a list of T cell receptor beta chains from one sample in a study of blood T cell repertoires in COVID-19. Libraries were prepared by immunoSEQ multiplex PCR; TCRdb keeps only in-frame clonotypes and omits some of them. This table holds about 350,000 clones, roughly 87% found once. The sample consisted of peripheral blood. The receptor source for this set is a woman in her fifties or sixties with COVID-19, enrolled during active disease. Both conserved end residues are part of each CDR3. D genes are given only for firm matches. Clone size appears in some rows only: once, few, many, or a class for an expanded clone.

v_call	j_call	d_call	clone_size	cdr3_aa	cdr3_nt
TRBV2	TRBJ1-5	NA	NA	CASSVHRSNQPQHF	TGTGCCAGCAGCGTCCATAGAAGCAATCAGCCCCAGCATTTT
TRBV25-1	TRBJ2-1	TRBD2	NA	CASSGPGLAGYEQFF	TGTGCCAGCAGTGGGCCGGGACTAGCGGGCTATGAGCAGTTCTTC
TRBV19	TRBJ1-5	TRBD1	NA	CASSITGQVNQPQHF	TGTGCCAGTAGTATCACCGGACAGGTCAATCAGCCCCAGCATTTT
TRBV19	TRBJ2-5	NA	NA	CASSIALGSVETQYF	TGTGCCAGTAGTATAGCGCTAGGCAGCGTCGAGACCCAGTACTTC
TRBV5-1	TRBJ1-5	NA	NA	CASSEGGSNQPQHF	TGCGCCAGCAGCGAGGGGGGGAGCAATCAGCCCCAGCATTTT
TRBV18	TRBJ1-1	NA	NA	CASSLTGENTEAFF	TGTGCCAGCTCACTCACAGGCGAGAACACTGAAGCTTTCTTT
TRBV5-4	TRBJ2-5	NA	NA	CASSLVEGKTQYF	TGTGCCAGCAGCTTGGTGGAGGGGAAGACCCAGTACTTC
TRBV7-8	TRBJ2-5	TRBD2	NA	CASTRLAGGETQYF	TGTGCCAGCACCAGACTAGCGGGGGGAGAGACCCAGTACTTC
TRBV7-9	TRBJ2-3	TRBD2	once	CASSSSSGGTTDTQYF	TGTGCCAGCAGCTCCTCTAGCGGGGGGACCACAGATACGCAGTATTTT
TRBV7-3	TRBJ1-2	NA	NA	CASSSGPGGNYGYTF	TGTGCCAGCAGCTCCGGGCCCGGGGGTAACTATGGCTACACCTTC
TRBV7-9	TRBJ2-1	NA	NA	CASSLESLGAYNEQFF	TGTGCCAGCAGCTTAGAGTCCCTCGGGGCCTACAATGAGCAGTTCTTC
TRBV5-8	TRBJ1-1	NA	NA	CASRRGGGALVNTEAFF	TGTGCCAGCAGGAGGGGAGGCGGCGCCTTAGTGAACACTGAAGCTTTCTTT
TRBV15	TRBJ1-5	TRBD1	NA	CATRRTGEQPQHF	TGTGCCACCCGTCGGACAGGGGAACAGCCCCAGCATTTT
TRBV24-1	TRBJ2-7	TRBD1	NA	CATQDRGRWYF	TGTGCCACCCAGGACAGGGGGCGGTGGTACTTC
TRBV28	TRBJ1-6	TRBD1	NA	CASSPIRTGISPLHF	TGTGCCAGCAGCCCCATTAGGACAGGGATTTCACCCCTCCACTTT
TRBV7-8	TRBJ1-4	TRBD1	NA	CASSTYRGANEKLFF	TGTGCCAGCAGCACATACAGGGGCGCTAATGAAAAACTGTTTTTT
TRBV18	TRBJ1-2	NA	NA	CASSLQSGYTF	TGTGCCAGCTCACTCCAATCTGGCTACACCTTC
TRBV30	TRBJ1-1	NA	NA	CAWGTFEAFF	TGTGCCTGGGGAACATTTGAAGCTTTCTTT
TRBV18	TRBJ2-7	TRBD2	NA	CASSPGWGGAIEQYF	TGTGCCAGCTCACCTGGGTGGGGAGGGGCAATCGAGCAGTACTTC
TRBV6-5	TRBJ1-1	TRBD1	NA	CASSYAYTGVGKAFF	TGTGCCAGCAGTTACGCCTACACAGGGGTCGGTAAAGCTTTCTTT
TRBV3-1/TRBV3-2	TRBJ1-5	NA	NA	CASSQDLAVNQPQHF	TGTGCCAGCAGCCAAGATTTGGCAGTCAATCAGCCCCAGCATTTT
TRBV6-1	TRBJ1-4	TRBD1	NA	CASSDGTGDPAHEKLFF	TGTGCCAGCAGTGACGGGACAGGGGACCCGGCACATGAAAAACTGTTTTTT
TRBV7-8	TRBJ1-1	NA	NA	CASSPEEVRAFF	TGTGCCAGCAGCCCAGAGGAGGTTCGGGCTTTCTTT
TRBV6-5	TRBJ2-2	NA	NA	CASSSQGNTGELFF	TGTGCCAGCAGTTCGCAGGGAAACACCGGGGAGCTGTTTTTT
TRBV7-3	TRBJ2-3	NA	NA	CASSYGSSTDTQYF	TGTGCCAGCAGCTACGGGTCCAGCACAGATACGCAGTATTTT
TRBV6-1	TRBJ1-3	TRBD1	NA	CASSEAGRGSGNTIYF	TGTGCCAGCAGTGAAGCGGGCAGGGGGTCTGGAAACACCATATATTTT
TRBV7-3	TRBJ2-3	TRBD2	NA	CASNLAGGSINTQYF	TGTGCCAGCAATCTAGCGGGGGGAAGTATAAATACGCAGTATTTT
TRBV3-1/TRBV3-2	TRBJ2-3	NA	NA	CASSQMSGDTQYF	TGTGCCAGCAGCCAGATGAGCGGGGATACGCAGTATTTT
TRBV29-1	TRBJ2-7	TRBD2	NA	CSAGTSGGYEQYF	TGCAGCGCCGGGACTAGCGGAGGTTACGAGCAGTACTTC
TRBV5-5	TRBJ1-1	NA	NA	CASSRTENTEAFF	TGTGCCAGCAGCCGGACAGAGAACACTGAAGCTTTCTTT
TRBV7-2	TRBJ1-4	NA	NA	CASSKRQNANEKLFF	TGTGCCAGCAGCAAAAGACAGAACGCTAATGAAAAACTGTTTTTT
TRBV15	TRBJ1-3	NA	NA	CATSYIRGSGNTIYF	TGTGCCACCAGCTACATCAGGGGTTCTGGAAACACCATATATTTT
TRBV25-1	TRBJ1-4	TRBD1	NA	CATMPGQGTTNEKLFF	TGTGCCACCATGCCGGGACAGGGTACAACTAATGAAAAACTGTTTTTT
TRBV18	TRBJ2-7	NA	NA	CASSLPLAGTGQYF	TGTGCCAGCTCACTCCCACTGGCGGGGACGGGGCAGTACTTC
TRBV11-2	TRBJ2-3	TRBD1	NA	CASSPGTGGTDTQYF	TGTGCCAGCAGCCCCGGGACAGGAGGCACAGATACGCAGTATTTT
TRBV18	TRBJ1-4	TRBD1	NA	CASSEGTGLKEKLFF	TGTGCCAGCTCAGAGGGGACAGGGCTGAAGGAAAAACTGTTTTTT
TRBV27	TRBJ1-5	TRBD1	NA	CASSWTGVQPQHF	TGTGCCAGCAGTTGGACAGGGGTGCAGCCCCAGCATTTT
TRBV3-1/TRBV3-2	TRBJ2-1	TRBD2	NA	CASSQPSGGYNEQFF	TGTGCCAGCAGCCAGCCTAGCGGGGGTTACAATGAGCAGTTCTTC
TRBV2	TRBJ1-3	TRBD1	NA	CASRGTGRGNTIYF	TGTGCCAGCAGAGGGACAGGCCGAGGAAACACCATATATTTT
TRBV19	TRBJ1-4	NA	NA	CASRSPGEKLFF	TGTGCCAGTAGGAGCCCAGGTGAAAAACTGTTTTTT
TRBV4-1	TRBJ1-5	TRBD1	NA	CASSQEITGGGQPQHF	TGCGCCAGCAGCCAAGAGATCACAGGGGGAGGTCAGCCCCAGCATTTT
TRBV29-1	TRBJ1-1	NA	NA	CGGGRQGSTEAFF	TGCGGGGGGGGCCGCCAGGGGAGCACTGAAGCTTTCTTT
TRBV5-8	TRBJ1-1	NA	few	CASSSGLNTEAFF	TGTGCCAGCAGCTCGGGGTTGAACACTGAAGCTTTCTTT
TRBV5-1	TRBJ2-2	TRBD1	NA	CASSLRTGTGGPGELFF	TGCGCCAGCAGCTTGAGAACCGGGACAGGGGGCCCCGGGGAGCTGTTTTTT
TRBV6-5	TRBJ1-1	NA	NA	CASITLGAGNTEAFF	TGTGCCAGCATTACCTTGGGGGCAGGGAACACTGAAGCTTTCTTT
TRBV7-9	TRBJ1-2	NA	NA	CASSPRRNFNYGYTF	TGTGCCAGCAGCCCCCGGCGGAATTTTAACTATGGCTACACCTTC
TRBV5-1	TRBJ1-2	TRBD1	NA	CASSATGGINYGYTF	TGCGCCAGCAGCGCAACAGGGGGGATAAACTATGGCTACACCTTC
TRBV4-1	TRBJ1-6	NA	NA	CASSPGVSSYNSPLHF	TGCGCCAGCAGCCCCGGGGTTAGCTCCTATAATTCACCCCTCCACTTT
TRBV3-1/TRBV3-2	TRBJ2-7	TRBD1	NA	CASSQDLGTGDSYEQYF	TGTGCCAGCAGCCAAGATCTAGGGACAGGGGACTCCTACGAGCAGTACTTC